This passage covers 2 T cell receptor beta chains from one sample sequenced in a study of T cells after yellow fever vaccination. TCRdb reanalysed the 5' RACE reads using MiXCR and keeps one entry per CDR3 protein. This sample has 500,000 to 550,000 distinct CDR3 sequences; 20% to 25% occur once, and the top ten carry 16%. The sequencing used PBMCs, collected about 21 days after the first yellow fever vaccination. The source is a man between 18 and 29 years old who received the YFV17D yellow fever vaccine.

The chain carries TRBV6-2 or TRBV6-3 and TRBJ2-7; D remains ambiguous. CDR3 length equals 13 residues. The germline V gene encodes CDR1 MNHEY and CDR2 SVGEGT. Trimming took off 2 bases at V and 3 bases at J, with 8 bases between the two ends. In DNA, the CDR3 is TGTGCCAGCAGTTACGGTGGGGTCTACGAGCAGTACGTC. Translated, it gives CASSYGGVYEQYV.

In nucleotides, the CDR3 is TGTGCCAGCAGCCCCCAGATTACTAGCACAGATACGCAGTATTTT. This sequence encodes CASSPQITSTDTQYF. V and J are TRBV7-2 and TRBJ2-3, with D hard to call. CDR3 length: 15 amino acids. CDR1 and CDR2 (germline): SGHTA, FQGNSA. The V and J ends lost 5 bases and 0 bases respectively, with 12 bases between them.